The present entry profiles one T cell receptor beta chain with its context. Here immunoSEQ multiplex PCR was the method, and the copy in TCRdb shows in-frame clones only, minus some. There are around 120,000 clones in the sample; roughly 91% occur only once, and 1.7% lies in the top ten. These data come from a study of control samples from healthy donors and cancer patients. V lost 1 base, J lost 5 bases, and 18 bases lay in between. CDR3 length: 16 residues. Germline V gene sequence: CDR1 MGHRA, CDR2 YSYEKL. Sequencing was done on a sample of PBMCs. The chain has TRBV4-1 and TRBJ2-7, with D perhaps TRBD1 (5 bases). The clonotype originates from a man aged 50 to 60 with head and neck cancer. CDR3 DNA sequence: TGCGCCAGCAGCCAAGGGAAAATGGGGCGCATCGACGAGCAGTACTTC. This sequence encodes CASSQGKMGRIDEQYF.